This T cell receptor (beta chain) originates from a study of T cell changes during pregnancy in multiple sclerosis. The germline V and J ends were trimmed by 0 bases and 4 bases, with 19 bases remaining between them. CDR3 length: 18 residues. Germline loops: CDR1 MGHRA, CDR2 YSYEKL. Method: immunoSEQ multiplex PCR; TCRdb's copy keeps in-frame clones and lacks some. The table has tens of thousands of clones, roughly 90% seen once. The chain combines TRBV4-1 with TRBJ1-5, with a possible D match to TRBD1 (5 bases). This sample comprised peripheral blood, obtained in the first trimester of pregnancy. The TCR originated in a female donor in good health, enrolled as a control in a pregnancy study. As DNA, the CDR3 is TGCGCCAGCAGCCAAGATACAGGAAGCCGGGGGGGGAATCAGCCCCAGCATTTT. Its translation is CASSQDTGSRGGNQPQHF.